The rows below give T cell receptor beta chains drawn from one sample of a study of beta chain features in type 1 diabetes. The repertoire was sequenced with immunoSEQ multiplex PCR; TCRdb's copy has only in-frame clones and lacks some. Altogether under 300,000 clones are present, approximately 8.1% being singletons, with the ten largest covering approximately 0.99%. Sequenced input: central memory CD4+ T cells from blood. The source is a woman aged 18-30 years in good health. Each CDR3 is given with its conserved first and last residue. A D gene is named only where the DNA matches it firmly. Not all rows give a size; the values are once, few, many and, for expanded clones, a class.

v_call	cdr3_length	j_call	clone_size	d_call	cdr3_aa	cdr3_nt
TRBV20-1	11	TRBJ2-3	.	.	CTLSGPATQYF	TGCACTCTCTCGGGGCCCGCTACGCAGTATTTT
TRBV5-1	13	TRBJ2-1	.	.	CASSARTYNEQFF	TGCGCCAGCAGCGCTCGAACCTACAATGAGCAGTTCTTC
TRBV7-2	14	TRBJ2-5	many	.	CASSFLGVRETQYF	TGTGCCAGCAGCTTCCTCGGGGTTCGGGAGACCCAGTACTTC
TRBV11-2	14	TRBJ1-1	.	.	CASSFGAINTEAFF	TGTGCCAGCAGCTTCGGCGCAATAAACACTGAAGCTTTCTTT
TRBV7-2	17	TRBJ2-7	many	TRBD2	CASSRAGMASGRLEQYF	TGTGCCAGCAGCCGAGCCGGTATGGCTAGCGGCCGCCTCGAGCAGTACTTC
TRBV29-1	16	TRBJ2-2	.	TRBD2	CSVGAVGGRNTGELFF	TGCAGCGTTGGAGCTGTGGGCGGGAGGAACACCGGGGAGCTGTTTTTT
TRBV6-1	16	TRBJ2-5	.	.	CASSDDPGPSGETQYF	TGTGCCAGCAGTGACGATCCCGGGCCCTCCGGGGAGACCCAGTACTTC
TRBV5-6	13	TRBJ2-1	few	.	CASSLYSTLPQFF	TGTGCCAGCAGCTTGTATAGCACGCTTCCGCAGTTCTTC
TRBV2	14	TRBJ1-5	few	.	CASSKVGRNQPQHF	TGTGCCAGCAGTAAGGTAGGGCGTAATCAGCCCCAGCATTTT
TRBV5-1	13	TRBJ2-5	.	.	CASSAGQYSTQYF	TGCGCCAGCAGCGCGGGACAGTATTCGACCCAGTACTTC
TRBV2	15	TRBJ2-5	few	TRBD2	CASSSNPGLGETQYF	TGTGCCAGCAGCTCAAACCCGGGACTAGGAGAGACCCAGTACTTC
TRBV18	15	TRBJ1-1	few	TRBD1	CASSPHTGANTEAFF	TGTGCCAGCTCACCGCACACAGGGGCGAACACTGAAGCTTTCTTT
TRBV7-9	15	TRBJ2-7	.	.	CASSLPVGNSYEQYF	TGTGCCAGCAGCTTACCCGTAGGGAACTCGTACGAGCAGTACTTC
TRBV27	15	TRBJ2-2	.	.	CASASAGLNTGELFF	TGTGCCAGCGCTAGCGCAGGCCTGAACACCGGGGAGCTGTTTTTT
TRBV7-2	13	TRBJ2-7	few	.	CASSLTNDYEQYF	TGTGCCAGCAGCTTAACGAACGACTACGAGCAGTACTTC
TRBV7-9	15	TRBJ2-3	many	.	CASSLARAFTDTQYF	TGTGCCAGCAGCTTAGCGAGGGCTTTCACAGATACGCAGTATTTT
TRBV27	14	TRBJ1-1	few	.	CASSLGLMDTEAFF	TGTGCCAGCAGTTTGGGACTTATGGATACTGAAGCTTTCTTT
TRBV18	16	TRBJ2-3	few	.	CASSPMETVGTDTQYF	TGTGCCAGCTCACCAATGGAGACGGTCGGCACAGATACGCAGTATTTT
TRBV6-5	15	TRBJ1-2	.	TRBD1	CASSPQGQGPYGYTF	TGTGCCAGCAGTCCCCAGGGACAGGGCCCCTATGGCTACACCTTC
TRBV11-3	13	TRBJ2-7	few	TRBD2	CASGLGGSYEQYF	TGTGCCAGCGGCCTCGGCGGGAGTTACGAGCAGTACTTC
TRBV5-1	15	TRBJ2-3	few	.	CASSLFVQNTDTQYF	TGCGCCAGCAGCTTGTTTGTACAGAACACAGATACGCAGTATTTT
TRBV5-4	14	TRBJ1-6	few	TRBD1	CASSFDRGHSPLHF	TGTGCCAGCAGCTTCGACAGGGGTCATTCACCCCTCCACTTT
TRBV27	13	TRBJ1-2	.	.	CASSTRQNYGYTF	TGTGCCAGCAGTACGCGACAGAACTATGGCTACACCTTC
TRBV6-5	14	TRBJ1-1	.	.	CAISVDPMNTEAFF	TGTGCCATCAGTGTGGACCCCATGAACACTGAAGCTTTCTTT
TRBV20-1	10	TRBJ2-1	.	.	CSAGRREQFF	TGCAGTGCGGGGAGGCGGGAGCAGTTCTTC
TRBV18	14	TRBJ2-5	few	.	CASSSQTGGETQYF	TGTGCCAGCTCATCCCAGACAGGTGGGGAGACCCAGTACTTC
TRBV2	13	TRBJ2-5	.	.	CASTLDQGETQYF	TGTGCCAGCACCCTGGATCAAGGAGAGACCCAGTACTTC
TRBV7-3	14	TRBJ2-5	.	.	CASSPTGLQETQYF	TGTGCCAGCAGCCCAACCGGACTCCAAGAGACCCAGTACTTC
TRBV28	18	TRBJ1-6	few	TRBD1	CASSLLSGGSSYNSPLHF	TGTGCCAGCAGTTTATTGTCAGGGGGTAGCTCCTATAATTCACCCCTCCACTTT
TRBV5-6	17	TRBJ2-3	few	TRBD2	CASSLATSGGFTDTQYF	TGTGCCAGCAGCTTGGCGACTAGCGGGGGATTCACAGATACGCAGTATTTT
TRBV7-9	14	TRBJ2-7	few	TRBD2	CASSFLLAPYEQYF	TGTGCCAGCAGCTTTTTACTAGCGCCGTACGAGCAGTACTTC
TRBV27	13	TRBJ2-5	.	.	CASSFQGQETQYF	TGTGCCAGCAGTTTTCAGGGCCAAGAGACCCAGTACTTC
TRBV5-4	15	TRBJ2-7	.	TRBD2	CASSLGLAGDYEQYF	TGTGCCAGCAGCTTGGGACTAGCGGGGGACTACGAGCAGTACTTC
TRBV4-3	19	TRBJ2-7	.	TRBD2	CASSQDVSIAGVISYEQYF	TGCGCCAGCAGCCAAGATGTGTCGATAGCGGGAGTAATATCCTACGAGCAGTACTTC